This TCR beta chain emerged from a study of STAT3 mutations in large granular lymphocyte leukemia. Study-level background: Canonical activating STAT3 mutations were detected in roughly half of the longitudinally sequenced T-LGLL patients. Over half of T-LGLL patients had one or more immunosuppressive regimens. Study results and limitations: Every T-cell large granular lymphocyte leukemia patient had at least one immunodominant TCR beta clonotype. In several patients, dominant TCR clone burden exceeded STAT3 mutant burden.

V lost 6 bases and J lost 6; bases outside the gene matches: 6. CDR1 and CDR2 (germline): PRHDT, FYEKMQ (reference sequence). This CDR3 is 13 amino acids long. Comments on this clone: Antigen unknown.

Assay: immunoSEQ multiplex PCR; the TCRdb copy retains only in-frame clones and omits some. The sample includes some 2,000 clones, approximately 60% of them seen just once. V gene TRBV13 combines with J gene TRBJ1-1; 8 bases fit TRBD1. Sequenced material: peripheral blood mononuclear cells. The receptor was derived from a man aged 45-60 years with T-cell large granular lymphocyte leukemia. Some clones in this sample may be carry-over from other donors' samples. The DNA of the CDR3 is TGTGCCAGCAGGAATCAGGGGGCGCCTGAAGCTTTCTTT. It yields the protein CASRNQGAPEAFF.